The 8 T cell receptor beta chains below all came from one sample that was sequenced in a study of cytomegalovirus exposure and HLA in healthy donors. TCRdb's copy holds only in-frame clones and misses some; the assay was immunoSEQ multiplex PCR. The sample contains some 110,000 clones, 70% to 90% of which appear only once. The source material was PBMCs. These receptors were taken from a man aged 18 to 29 in good health and CMV-seronegative.

A few counts support this clone. V and J are TRBV10-2 and TRBJ2-7, with TRBD2 matching 8 bases. V shed 6 bases and J 5 bases; nucleotides not matched to a gene: 6. Germline loops: CDR1 WSHSY, CDR2 SAAADI. This CDR3 contains 13 residues. CDR3 sequence (DNA): TGCGCCAGCAGAATTAGCGGGGTCGACGAGCAGTACTTC. This encodes CASRISGVDEQYF.

This clone was seen once. V usage is TRBV18 and J usage is TRBJ2-7; 8 nucleotides match TRBD1. The J segment lost 2 bases and the V segment lost 5 bases, leaving 5 bases of the junction unmatched. Germline V gives CDR1 KGHSH, CDR2 LQKENI. CDR3 length equals 14 residues. In nucleotides, the CDR3 is TGTGCCAGCTCATGGGACAGGAAAACCTACGAGCAGTACTTC. Its translation is CASSWDRKTYEQYF.

Comments on this clone: The same CDR3 can be traced to other DNA sequences in this sample. The genes are TRBV5-8 and TRBJ1-2, with D perhaps matching TRBD1 (5 bases). CDR3 length equals 12 residues. Trimming left V 5 bases short and J 8 bases short, with 13 bases between. The germline V gene has CDR1 SGHTS and CDR2 YDEGEE. CDR3 in DNA: TGTGCCAGCAGGGGTGGTGGGGCCGGCTACACCTTC. Translation: CASRGGGAGYTF.

The gene calls are TRBV27 and TRBJ2-7; 10 positions agree with TRBD1. The CDR3 extends over 15 amino acids. The germline V gene has CDR1 MNHEY and CDR2 SMNVEV (reference sequence). V was clipped by 0 bases and J by 4 bases; unmatched bases: 3. The CDR3 DNA sequence: TGTGCCAGCAGTTTATCGAGGGACAGGGGTTACGAGCAGTACTTC. Translated, it gives CASSLSRDRGYEQYF.

Only one count was recorded for this clone. The chain employs TRBV7-7 and TRBJ2-1; D may be TRBD2 (5 bases). Germline lookup yields CDR1 SSHAT and CDR2 FNYEAQ (reference sequence). This CDR3 spans 13 amino acids. Trimming cost V 0 bases and J 8 bases, with 8 bases left between them. The CDR3 DNA reads TGTGCCAGCAGCTTAGCCGGGGATCATGAGCAGTTCTTC. Translation gives CASSLAGDHEQFF.

This clone has a single count. The rearrangement joins TRBV6-4 to TRBJ1-2; weak D call: TRBD1 (5 bases). V lost 0 bases to trimming and J lost 3 bases, with 14 bases between them. CDR3 length equals 16 residues. Germline V gives CDR1 MRHNA, CDR2 SNTAGT. CDR3 DNA sequence: TGTGCCAGCAGTGACTCACCAGGGATATCTTACTATGGCTACACCTTC. This translates into CASSDSPGISYYGYTF.

This chain links TRBV25-1 with TRBJ2-7; 11 bases match TRBD2. Germline V gives CDR1 MGHDK, CDR2 SYGVNS. The CDR3 loop spans 13 amino acids. Unmatched junction bases numbered 1, after V lost 5 bases and J lost 4 bases. The CDR3 nucleotides are TGTGCCAGCAGTTGGACTAGCGGGTACGAGCAGTACTTC. Amino acid sequence: CASSWTSGYEQYF.

This clone has a handful of counts. The gene calls are TRBV2 and TRBJ2-7; a weak D match, TRBD2 (6 bases). Trimming pared 7 bases from V and 2 bases from J, leaving 15 bases between. Germline CDR1 SNHLY, CDR2 FYNNEI. The CDR3 contains 14 residues. The DNA of the CDR3 is TGTGCCAGCATTGCCGGGACTCGAACCTACGAGCAGTACTTC. Translation: CASIAGTRTYEQYF.